The clone carrying this TCR beta chain was seen just once. The sample comes from a study of blood T cell repertoires in COVID-19. Study summary: Collection of acute and convalescent COVID-19 samples took place in the United States, Italy and Spain.

The CDR3 contains 12 residues. Germline CDR1 reads SNHLY; CDR2 reads FYNNEI. J lost 6 bases, V lost 6 bases, and 5 bases had no gene match. The assay was immunoSEQ multiplex PCR, and TCRdb's table has in-frame clones only and misses some. The sample carries approximately 150,000 clones, roughly 80% recorded once. V gene TRBV2 combines with J gene TRBJ2-7; 7 positions match TRBD2. Sequenced: peripheral blood. The origin of this receptor is a middle-aged man with acute or convalescent COVID-19. CDR3 sequence reads: CASRWGGIEQYF. CDR3 DNA sequence: TGTGCCAGCAGGTGGGGGGGAATCGAGCAGTACTTC.